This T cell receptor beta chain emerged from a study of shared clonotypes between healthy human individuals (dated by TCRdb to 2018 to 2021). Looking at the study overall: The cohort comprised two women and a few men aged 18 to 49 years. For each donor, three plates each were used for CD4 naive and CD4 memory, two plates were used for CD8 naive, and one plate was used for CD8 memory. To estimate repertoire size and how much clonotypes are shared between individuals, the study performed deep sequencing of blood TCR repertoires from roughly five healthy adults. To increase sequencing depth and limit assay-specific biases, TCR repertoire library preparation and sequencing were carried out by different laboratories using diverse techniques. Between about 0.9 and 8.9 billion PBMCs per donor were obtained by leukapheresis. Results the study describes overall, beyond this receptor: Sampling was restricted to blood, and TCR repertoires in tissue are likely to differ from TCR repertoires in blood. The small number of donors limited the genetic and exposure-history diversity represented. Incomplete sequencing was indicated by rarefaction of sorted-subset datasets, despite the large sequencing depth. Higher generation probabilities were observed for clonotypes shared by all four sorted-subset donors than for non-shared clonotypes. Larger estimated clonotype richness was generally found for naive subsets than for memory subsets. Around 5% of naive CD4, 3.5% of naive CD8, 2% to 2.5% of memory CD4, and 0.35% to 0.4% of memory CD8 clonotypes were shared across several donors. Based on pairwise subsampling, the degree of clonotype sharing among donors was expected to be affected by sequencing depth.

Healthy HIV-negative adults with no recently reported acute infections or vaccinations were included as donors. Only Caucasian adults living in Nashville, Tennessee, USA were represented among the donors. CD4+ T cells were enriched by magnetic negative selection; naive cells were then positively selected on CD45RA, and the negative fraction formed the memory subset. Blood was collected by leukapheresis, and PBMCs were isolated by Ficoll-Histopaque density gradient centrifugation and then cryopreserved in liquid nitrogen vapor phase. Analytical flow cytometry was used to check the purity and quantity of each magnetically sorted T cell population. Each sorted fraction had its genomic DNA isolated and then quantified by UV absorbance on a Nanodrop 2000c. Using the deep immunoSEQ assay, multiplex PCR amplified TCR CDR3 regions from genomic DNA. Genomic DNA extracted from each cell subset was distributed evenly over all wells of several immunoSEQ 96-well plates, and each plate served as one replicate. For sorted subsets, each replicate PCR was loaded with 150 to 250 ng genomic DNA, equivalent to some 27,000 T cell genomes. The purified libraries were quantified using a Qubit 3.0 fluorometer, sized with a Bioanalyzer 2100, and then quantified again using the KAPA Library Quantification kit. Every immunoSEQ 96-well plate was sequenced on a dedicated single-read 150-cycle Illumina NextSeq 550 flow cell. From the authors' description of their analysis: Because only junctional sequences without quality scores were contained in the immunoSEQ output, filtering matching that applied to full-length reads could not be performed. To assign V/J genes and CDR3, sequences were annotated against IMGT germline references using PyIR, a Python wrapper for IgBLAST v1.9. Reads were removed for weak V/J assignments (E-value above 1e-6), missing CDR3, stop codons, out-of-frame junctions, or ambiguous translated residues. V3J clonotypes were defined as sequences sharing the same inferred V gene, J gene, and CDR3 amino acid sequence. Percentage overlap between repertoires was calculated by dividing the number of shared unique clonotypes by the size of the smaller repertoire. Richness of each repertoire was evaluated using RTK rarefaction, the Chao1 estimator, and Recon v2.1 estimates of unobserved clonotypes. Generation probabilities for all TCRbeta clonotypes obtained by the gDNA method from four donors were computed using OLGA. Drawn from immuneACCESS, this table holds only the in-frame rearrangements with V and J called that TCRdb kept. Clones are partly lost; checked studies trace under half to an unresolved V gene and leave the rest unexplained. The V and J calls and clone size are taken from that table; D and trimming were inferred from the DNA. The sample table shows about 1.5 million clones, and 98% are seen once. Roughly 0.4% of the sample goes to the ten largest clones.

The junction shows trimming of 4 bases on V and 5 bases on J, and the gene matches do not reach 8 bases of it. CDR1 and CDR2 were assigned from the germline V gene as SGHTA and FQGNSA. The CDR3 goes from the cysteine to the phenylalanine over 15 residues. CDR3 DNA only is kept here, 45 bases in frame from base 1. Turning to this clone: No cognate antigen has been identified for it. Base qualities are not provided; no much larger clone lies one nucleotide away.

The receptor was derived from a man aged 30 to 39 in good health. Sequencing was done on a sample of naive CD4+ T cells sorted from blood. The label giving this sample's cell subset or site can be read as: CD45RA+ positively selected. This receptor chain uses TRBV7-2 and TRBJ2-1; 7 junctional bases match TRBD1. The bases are TGTGCCAGCAGCTCCAGACAGGGCCCACACAATGAGCAGTTCTTC. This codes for CASSSRQGPHNEQFF.